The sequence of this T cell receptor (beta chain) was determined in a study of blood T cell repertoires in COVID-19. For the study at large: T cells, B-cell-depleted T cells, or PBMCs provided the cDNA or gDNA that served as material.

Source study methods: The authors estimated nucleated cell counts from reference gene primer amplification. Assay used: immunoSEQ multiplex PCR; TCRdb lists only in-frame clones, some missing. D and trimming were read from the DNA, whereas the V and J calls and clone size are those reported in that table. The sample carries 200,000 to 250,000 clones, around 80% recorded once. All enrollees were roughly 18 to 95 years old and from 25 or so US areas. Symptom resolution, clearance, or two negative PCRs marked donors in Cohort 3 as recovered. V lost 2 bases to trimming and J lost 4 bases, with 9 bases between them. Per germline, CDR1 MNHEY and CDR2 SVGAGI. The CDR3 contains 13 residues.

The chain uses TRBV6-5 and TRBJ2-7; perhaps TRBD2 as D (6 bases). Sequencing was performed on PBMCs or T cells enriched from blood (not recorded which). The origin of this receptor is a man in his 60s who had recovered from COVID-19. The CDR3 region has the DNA TGTGCCAGCAGTTACGTTCGGGGGTACGAGCAGTACTTC. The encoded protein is CASSYVRGYEQYF.